This T cell receptor beta chain is from a study of neoadjuvant anti-PD-1 for oral cavity cancer. Time point defined: after neoadjuvant nivolumab, at surgical resection. Sequencing used immunoSEQ multiplex PCR; TCRdb keeps in-frame clones, though not all of them. The profile shows 20,000 to 30,000 clones, about 30% of them singletons. The germline gives CDR1 DFQATT, CDR2 SNEGSKA (reference sequence). The CDR3 totals 11 residues. V was shortened by 3 bases and J by 3 bases, with 6 bases between the two germline ends. This TCR derives from a person aged 40 to 85 with oral cavity squamous cell carcinoma. Sequencing used tumor tissue, obtained after nivolumab (anti-PD-1) treatment. This chain joins TRBV20-1 and TRBJ2-7; D ambiguous. The CDR3 nucleotides are TGCAGTGCTAGGCAGGTCTACGAGCAGTACTTC. Amino acids: CSARQVYEQYF.